The 4 T cell receptor beta chains below come from one sample, sequenced in a study of beta chain features in type 1 diabetes. Study conclusions and caveats: For Type 1 diabetes patients, all four CD4+ subsets carried TCRB CDR3s that were moderately but significantly shorter.

Since all of the isolated RNA was reverse transcribed, expressed TCRB transcripts were what got sequenced. The assay was immunoSEQ multiplex PCR, and TCRdb's table has in-frame clones only and misses some. The sample holds 150,000 to 200,000 clones; about 9% are singletons and the top ten take approximately 0.54%. No cognate antigen is known for these TCRs. The sample comprised central memory CD4+ T cells from blood. Every receptor here comes from a woman between 18 and 30 years old with type 1 diabetes.

Turning to this clone: Other DNA sequences of this sample code for an identical CDR3. This rearrangement joins TRBV5-6 to TRBJ1-2; no firm D call. The CDR3 contains 11 residues. Trimming cost V 1 base and J 7 bases, with 5 bases left between them. Germline V lookup: CDR1 SGHDT, CDR2 YYEEEE. Here the CDR3 DNA reads TGTGCCAGCAGCTTGTCGAGTGGCTACACCTTC. Encoded protein: CASSLSSGYTF. The full variable domain, completed using reference TRBV5-6 and TRBJ1-2, is DAGVTQSPTHLIKTRGQQVTLRCSPKSGHDTVSWYQQALGQGPQFIFQYYEEEERQRGNFPDRFSGHQFPNYSSELNVNALLLGDSALYLCASSLSSGYTFGSGTRLTVV.

This clone was counted only a few times. CDR3 loop: CASSTRTLGYEQYF. The CDR3, as DNA: TGTGCCAGTAGTACTAGGACATTAGGATACGAGCAGTACTTC. The chain is built from TRBV19 and TRBJ2-7, with D possibly being TRBD1 (5 bases). CDR3 length: 14 amino acids. V lost 4 bases and J 4 bases, leaving 14 bases between the germline ends. Germline CDR1 is LNHDA and CDR2 is SQIVND (reference sequence).

The V call is TRBV28, the J call TRBJ2-1, with 8 bases identical to TRBD1. After removal of 3 bases from V and 15 bases from J, the junction contained 10 bases not matched to a gene. From germline, CDR1 is MDHEN and CDR2 SYDVKM. The CDR3 runs 13 residues. This CDR3 is CASSFPIDRGPFF. Here the CDR3 DNA reads TGTGCCAGCAGTTTCCCAATCGACAGGGGCCCGTTCTTC.

The DNA for the CDR3 is TGTGCCTGGAGTAAACAGGCGACGACTGTTGGTTTCTTT. This gives the protein CAWSKQATTVGFF. This chain joins TRBV30 and TRBJ1-1; a possible D gene is TRBD1 (5 bases). Germline V gene sequence: CDR1 GTSNPN, CDR2 SVGIG (reference sequence). This CDR3 comprises 13 residues. Trimming took off 2 bases at V and 13 bases at J, with 20 bases between the two ends.